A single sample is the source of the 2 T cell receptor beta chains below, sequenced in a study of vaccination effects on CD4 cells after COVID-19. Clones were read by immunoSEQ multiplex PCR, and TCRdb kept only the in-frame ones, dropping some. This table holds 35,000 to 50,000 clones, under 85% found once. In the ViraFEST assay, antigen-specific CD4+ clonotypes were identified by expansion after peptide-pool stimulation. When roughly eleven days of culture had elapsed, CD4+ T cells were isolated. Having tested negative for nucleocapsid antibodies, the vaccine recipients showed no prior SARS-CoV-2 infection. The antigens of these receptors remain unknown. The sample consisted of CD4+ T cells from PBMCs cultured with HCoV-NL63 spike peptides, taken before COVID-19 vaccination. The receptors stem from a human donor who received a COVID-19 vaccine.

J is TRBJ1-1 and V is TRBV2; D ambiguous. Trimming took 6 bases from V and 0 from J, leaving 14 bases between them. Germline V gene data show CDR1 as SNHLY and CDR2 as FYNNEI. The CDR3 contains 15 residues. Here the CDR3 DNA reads TGTGCCAGCAGCGCTTGGACGGCCATGAACACTGAAGCTTTCTTT. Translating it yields CASSAWTAMNTEAFF.

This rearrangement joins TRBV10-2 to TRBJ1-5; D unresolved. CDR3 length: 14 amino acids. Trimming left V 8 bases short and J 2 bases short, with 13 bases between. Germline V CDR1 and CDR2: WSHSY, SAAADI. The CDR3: CASRPRRGNQPQHF. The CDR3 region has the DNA TGCGCCAGCCGGCCCCGGAGGGGCAATCAGCCCCAGCATTTT.